A selection of T cell receptor beta chains follows, all from one sample in a study of regulatory T cells in long-lasting Graves disease. TCRdb re-derived calls from the multiplex PCR reads in MiXCR, one entry per CDR3 protein. Among over 450,000 distinct CDR3 sequences listed, around 12% were seen once. This sample was also put to use in a study of T cells in Graves' hyperthyroidism and ophthalmopathy.

Specimen: peripheral blood mononuclear cells (PBMCs), collected at new diagnosis, from a patient treated with antithyroid drugs. These receptors were obtained from a young woman with Graves disease. Both conserved end residues are part of each CDR3. A D gene is named only where the DNA matches it firmly. Size values are once, few and many counts, or a class for expanded clones, and some rows have none.

>many|TRBJ1-1|-|TRBV20-1
CSASERGGSLGTKAFF
TGCAGTGCCTCCGAGCGGGGGGGCTCACTGGGGACTAAAGCTTTCTTT
>-|TRBJ2-3|-|TRBV2
CASSSPTVGVPDTQYF
TGTGCCAGCAGTTCCCCGACTGTCGGGGTCCCAGATACGCAGTATTTT
>many|TRBJ2-7|TRBD2|TRBV28
CASSRGTSGSQEQYF
TGTGCCAGCAGCCGCGGGACTAGCGGGAGTCAGGAGCAGTACTTC
>many|TRBJ1-1|-|TRBV7-9
CASSLGVDTEAFF
TGTGCCAGCAGCTTAGGGGTCGACACTGAAGCTTTCTTT
>few|TRBJ2-2|-|TRBV7-2
CASSPSHQARGGELFF
TGTGCCAGCAGCCCTAGTCATCAGGCCCGTGGGGGGGAGCTGTTTTTT
>many|TRBJ1-6|-|TRBV10-2
CASSGTGTDSPLHF
TGCGCCAGCAGTGGCACAGGGACGGATTCACCCCTCCACTTT
>-|TRBJ2-3|-|TRBV9
CASSESVPHTDTQYF
TGTGCCAGCAGCGAGAGTGTCCCCCACACAGATACGCAGTATTTT
>many|TRBJ1-4|-|TRBV30
CASGNNEKLFF
TGTGCCTCCGGGAATAATGAAAAACTGTTTTTT
>-|TRBJ2-4|TRBD2|TRBV20-1
CSASPSGPIQYF
TGCAGTGCTAGCCCTAGCGGGCCCATTCAGTACTTC
>many|TRBJ2-7|-|TRBV2
CASRLEGASGNEQYF
TGTGCCAGCAGGTTGGAGGGGGCGAGTGGTAACGAGCAGTACTTC
>few|TRBJ1-5|-|TRBV15
CATSKDRGASQPQHF
TGTGCCACCAGCAAAGATCGCGGGGCGAGTCAGCCCCAGCATTTT
>few|TRBJ2-3|-|TRBV14
CASSQIGPADTQYF
TGTGCCAGCAGCCAAATAGGTCCAGCAGATACGCAGTATTTT
>many|TRBJ2-5|TRBD2|TRBV28
CASSPPGGGGRETQYF
TGTGCCAGCAGCCCACCCGGGGGGGGAGGACGAGAGACCCAGTACTTC
>many|TRBJ1-5|-|TRBV7-2
CASSLGFRDQPQHF
TGTGCCAGCAGCTTAGGTTTCAGGGACCAGCCCCAGCATTTT
>-|TRBJ2-1|TRBD2|TRBV25-1
CASSEYRGGRADEQFF
TGTGCCAGCAGTGAATATAGGGGCGGGAGGGCCGATGAGCAGTTCTTC
>few|TRBJ2-5|-|TRBV4-1
CASSQTGTEETQYF
TGCGCCAGCAGCCAGACCGGGACGGAAGAGACCCAGTACTTC
>many|TRBJ2-1|-|TRBV2
CASSEETGVYNEQFF
TGTGCCAGCAGTGAGGAGACAGGAGTCTACAATGAGCAGTTCTTC
>few|TRBJ2-7|TRBD1|TRBV7-9
CASSLTTLFGTGSYEQYF
TGTGCCAGCAGCCTCACAACCCTATTCGGGACAGGGAGCTACGAGCAGTACTTC
>-|TRBJ2-1|TRBD1|TRBV5-1
CASSFQQGSYNEQFF
TGCGCCAGCAGCTTTCAACAGGGGTCCTACAATGAGCAGTTCTTC
>many|TRBJ1-5|-|TRBV19
CASSQGGGPYSNQPQHF
TGTGCCAGTAGTCAGGGTGGCGGCCCGTATAGCAATCAGCCCCAGCATTTT
>many|TRBJ2-2|-|TRBV3-1
CASSQVPGELFF
TGTGCCAGCAGCCAAGTTCCCGGGGAGCTGTTTTTT
>many|TRBJ2-1|TRBD2|TRBV7-9
CASSLRLAGHNEQFF
TGTGCCAGCAGCTTACGGCTAGCGGGCCACAATGAGCAGTTCTTC
>-|TRBJ1-5|TRBD1|TRBV18
CASSPDRGVGPQHF
TGTGCCAGCTCACCAGACAGGGGTGTGGGGCCCCAGCATTTT
>many|TRBJ1-2|TRBD1|TRBV15
CATSPTHRDRGVSYGYTF
TGTGCCACCAGTCCAACCCACCGGGACAGGGGCGTTTCCTATGGCTACACCTTC
>few|TRBJ2-1|-|TRBV10-3
CAISGVGGYNEQFF
TGTGCCATCAGTGGGGTAGGCGGGTACAATGAGCAGTTCTTC
>-|TRBJ1-4|-|TRBV18
CASSPRVLSGNEKLFF
TGTGCCAGCTCCCCACGCGTTCTATCTGGAAATGAAAAACTGTTTTTT
>many|TRBJ2-1|-|TRBV27
CASSATPYYNEQFF
TGTGCCAGTAGCGCGACCCCTTATTACAATGAGCAGTTCTTC
>few|TRBJ1-3|-|TRBV29-1
CSVAGGGNTIYF
TGCAGCGTCGCAGGTGGGGGTAACACCATATATTTT
>-|TRBJ2-7|-|TRBV6-2/TRBV6-3
CASSHRRGRGKNYYEQYF
TGTGCCAGCAGTCACCGCCGGGGACGGGGTAAAAACTACTACGAGCAGTACTTT
>-|TRBJ2-1|-|TRBV6-5
CASSYNWIGGVGNEQFF
TGTGCCAGCAGTTACAACTGGATAGGGGGTGTGGGCAATGAGCAGTTCTTC
>many|TRBJ2-1|-|TRBV28
CASSLYLDSNNEQFF
TGTGCCAGCAGTTTATATTTGGACAGCAACAATGAGCAGTTCTTC
>many|TRBJ1-5|-|TRBV19
CASHEGSYQPQHF
TGTGCCAGTCATGAGGGGAGTTATCAGCCCCAGCATTTT
>many|TRBJ2-7|-|TRBV28
CASSLRTAVHEQYF
TGTGCCAGCAGCCTAAGGACGGCCGTCCACGAGCAGTACTTC
>many|TRBJ1-6|TRBD1|TRBV30
CAWATGGNSPLHF
TGTGCCTGGGCCACAGGGGGGAATTCACCCCTCCACTTT
>many|TRBJ1-1|TRBD1|TRBV6-2/TRBV6-3
CAIPTGDNTEAFF
TGTGCCATTCCGACAGGGGATAACACTGAAGCTTTCTTT
>few|TRBJ2-7|-|TRBV5-6
CASSSDPDTSYEQYF
TGTGCCAGCAGCTCAGACCCGGACACAAGCTACGAGCAGTACTTC
>many|TRBJ2-5|-|TRBV24-1
CATSDSSTGRAQYF
TGTGCCACCAGTGATTCGTCGACAGGTCGAGCCCAGTACTTC
>many|TRBJ1-5|TRBD1|TRBV12-3/TRBV12-4
CASSLVSGQGDVRNQPQHF
TGTGCCAGCAGTCTCGTCTCGGGACAGGGGGATGTGAGAAATCAGCCCCAGCATTTT
>-|TRBJ2-1|-|TRBV15
CATSPPSLDNEQFF
TGTGCCACCAGCCCGCCCAGTTTGGACAATGAGCAGTTCTTC
>-|TRBJ2-4|-|TRBV25-1
CASNGGAKNIQYF
TGTGCCAGCAATGGGGGTGCCAAAAACATTCAGTACTTC
>many|TRBJ1-6|-|TRBV3-1
CASSQEGREVQNSPLHF
TGTGCCAGCAGCCAAGAAGGCAGAGAAGTCCAAAATTCACCCCTCCACTTT
>many|TRBJ1-1|-|TRBV6-5
CASSFRREAFF
TGTGCCAGCAGTTTCCGGAGGGAAGCTTTCTTT
>many|TRBJ1-4|-|TRBV18
CASSPGPISATNEKLFF
TGTGCCAGCTCACCGGGACCCATCTCTGCAACTAATGAAAAACTGTTTTTT
>many|TRBJ2-2|TRBD1|TRBV6-1
CASSEGTGAGELFF
TGTGCCAGCAGTGAAGGGACAGGGGCCGGGGAGCTGTTTTTT
>many|TRBJ2-1|TRBD2|TRBV20-1
CSATGTSGKNEQFF
TGCAGTGCAACCGGGACTAGCGGGAAAAATGAGCAGTTCTTC
>-|TRBJ2-5|TRBD2|TRBV11-2
CASSTGLAGGETQYF
TGTGCCAGCAGCACGGGACTAGCGGGAGGAGAGACCCAGTACTTC
>many|TRBJ2-3|-|TRBV30
CAWNRYLTDTQYF
TGTGCCTGGAACAGATACCTCACAGATACGCAGTATTTT
>-|TRBJ2-1|TRBD1|TRBV27
CASSSTGTGGYNEQFF
TGTGCCAGCAGTTCAACCGGGACAGGGGGCTACAATGAGCAGTTCTTC
>few|TRBJ1-2|-|TRBV29-1
CSVEVRWGYTF
TGCAGCGTTGAAGTTAGATGGGGCTACACCTTC
>many|TRBJ2-1|-|TRBV29-1
CTGRGYNEQFF
TGCACCGGTCGGGGGTACAATGAGCAGTTCTTC